This T cell receptor (beta chain) was recorded in a study of T cell clonotyping in hematopoietic cell transplantation. Assay: immunoSEQ multiplex PCR; the TCRdb copy retains only in-frame clones and omits some. Of 25,000 to 30,000 clones in the sample, about 93% are singletons; the top ten hold around 2.3%. On this clone: Its specificity is unknown.

Time point described: recipient sample about 28 days before transplant, after cytoreduction. Recipient blood drawn about 28 days pretransplant and days 30, 100, 180 after. Study outcomes and limitations: After transplant, recipient diversity fell while pathologically expanded clonotypes grew through day 180. Cells were unsorted, so CD4 and CD8 contributions were not separated. Few recipient clonotypes overlapped donors; over 97% were de novo at given depth.

The germline V gene has CDR1 MNHEY and CDR2 SVGAGI. The germline V and J ends were trimmed by 6 bases and 5 bases, with 19 bases remaining between them. This CDR3 comprises 15 residues. The chain links TRBV6-5 to TRBJ2-5, with D perhaps TRBD1 (6 bases). This receptor was obtained from a man in his fifties or sixties with acute myeloid leukemia. Some clones in this sample may be carry-over from other donors' samples. The material was peripheral blood mononuclear cells, obtained before stem cell transplant. The CDR3 DNA sequence: TGTGCCAGCAGGGGTGGGGGCAGGGTAGGGGAGACCCAGTACTTC. Amino acid sequence: CASRGGGRVGETQYF.